This TCR beta chain was observed in a study of T cell repertoires in cytomegalovirus infection. Looked up from germline, CDR1 is LNHNV and CDR2 is YYDKDF (reference sequence). Trimming left V 0 bases short and J 11 bases short, with 11 bases between. This CDR3 spans 13 amino acids. On this clonotype: What it recognizes is unknown.

Overall study results and limits: Frequencies of public TCR beta families were cumulated, and this identified carriers of CMV plus the relevant HLA.

MiXCR, applied by TCRdb to the reads, yields one record per CDR3 protein. The sample carries fewer than 650,000 distinct CDR3 sequences, under 45% recorded once. This chain uses TRBV15 with TRBJ1-5, with TRBD1 as a possible D gene (5 bases). Sequenced material: cultured PBMCs, taken from culture after CMV antigen stimulation. The source is a human donor in good health (CMV status not recorded). Some clones in this sample may be carry-over from other donors' samples. The CDR3 reads CATSRDGRGAQHF. Written as DNA, the CDR3 is TGTGCCACCAGCAGAGATGGGAGAGGGGCCCAGCATTTT.